The TCR beta chain under discussion was sequenced for a study of blood T cell repertoires in COVID-19. Profiling relied on immunoSEQ multiplex PCR, and the TCRdb table lists in-frame clones only, not all of them. The table includes hundreds of thousands of clones, about 80% detected once. The ends lost 1 base at V and 9 bases at J; junction bases unmatched: 9. The CDR3 is 15 amino acids. Germline CDR1 SGHRS, CDR2 YFSETQ. Sequenced input: peripheral blood. The rearrangement links TRBV5-1 to TRBJ2-1; 8 bases agree with TRBD2. This clonotype originated in a woman at least 80 years old with acute or convalescent COVID-19. In nucleotides, the CDR3 is TGCGCCAGCAGCTTGCGAGACGATCGGGGGGGTGAGCAGTTCTTC. The encoded protein is CASSLRDDRGGEQFF.